This T cell receptor (beta chain) was profiled in a study of blood T cell repertoires in COVID-19. As for the study in general: Donors in the United States, Italy and Spain gave samples during acute or convalescent COVID-19. In each case, the material was cDNA or gDNA derived from T cells, B-cell-depleted T cells, or PBMCs.

V was shortened by 3 bases and J by 2 bases, with 11 bases between the two germline ends. The CDR3 extends over 15 amino acids. Germline CDR1 SGHAT, CDR2 FQNNGV. In the original processing: The authors estimated nucleated cell counts from reference gene primer amplification. Some clones are missing from TCRdb's copy, which holds only in-frame ones; the method was immunoSEQ multiplex PCR. That table is the source of V, J and clone size, and D and trimming were worked out from the DNA. The profile shows some 26,000 clones, about 80% of them singletons. This clone has only a few counts. The rearrangement uses TRBV11-2 and TRBJ2-1, with D possibly TRBD2 on 6 matching bases. This clonotype originated in a man between 65 and 79 years old with acute or convalescent COVID-19. The sequencing input was peripheral blood. The CDR3 region is CASSFRLDPYNEQFF. In nucleotides, the CDR3 is TGTGCCAGCAGCTTCCGACTAGACCCCTACAATGAGCAGTTCTTC.